Listed below are T cell receptor beta chains from one sample, sequenced in a study of early stage breast cancer tumors. Assay used: immunoSEQ multiplex PCR; TCRdb lists only in-frame clones, some missing. The sample yields around 40,000 clones, around 69% seen once. Sequencing was done on a sample of blood. The receptors stem from a person aged 45-65 years with breast cancer. Each CDR3 is given with its conserved first and last residue. A D gene is named only where the DNA matches it firmly. The size field is filled for only some rows; it gives once, few, many or a size class.

j_gene	d_gene	abundance	v_gene	CDR3nt	CDR3aa
TRBJ1-5	.	few	TRBV7-2	TGTGCCAGCAGCCCCACCCGGGGGGAGGGCAATCAGCCCCAGCATTTT	CASSPTRGEGNQPQHF
TRBJ2-7	TRBD1	.	TRBV10-3	TGTGCCATCAGGAGCCCGGGACAGGGGGCAGCCTCCTACGAGCAGTACTTC	CAIRSPGQGAASYEQYF
TRBJ2-1	TRBD2	few	TRBV11-1	TGTGCCAGCAGCTTACAGCGGGAGAGGAATGAGCAGTTCTTC	CASSLQRERNEQFF
TRBJ2-1	.	.	TRBV21-1	TGTGCCAGCAGCAAACGAACGGGACAGCCGTACAATGAGCAGTTCTTC	CASSKRTGQPYNEQFF
TRBJ1-6	.	.	TRBV6-1	TGTGCCAGCAGTGAAGCGCGGCCAGGGGATTCACCCCTCCACTTT	CASSEARPGDSPLHF
TRBJ2-7	.	.	TRBV5-8	TGTGCCAGCGGAAGACGGGGAGAGACCTACGAGCAGTACTTC	CASGRRGETYEQYF
TRBJ2-7	.	.	TRBV15	TGTGCCACCAGCAGAGATCAAGGGAGCTCCTACGAGCAGTACTTC	CATSRDQGSSYEQYF
TRBJ2-7	.	.	TRBV7-2	TGTGCCAGCAGCATACCGGGACAAGGGAGCAAGCAGTACTTC	CASSIPGQGSKQYF
TRBJ2-7	.	.	TRBV2	TGTGCCAGCAAGATCGTCCGGGACGAGCAGTACTTC	CASKIVRDEQYF
TRBJ1-1	TRBD1	few	TRBV30	TGTGCCTGGAGTGTACAGGGGGCTGAAGCTTTCTTT	CAWSVQGAEAFF
TRBJ2-2	TRBD1	.	TRBV2	TGTGCCAGCAGACACCGGACAGGCCCTCCCGCCGGGGAGCTGTTTTTT	CASRHRTGPPAGELFF
TRBJ1-1	TRBD1	.	TRBV4-1	TGCGCCAGCAGCCACTTCGACAGGGGGAACACTGAAGCTTTCTTT	CASSHFDRGNTEAFF
TRBJ1-1	TRBD1	.	TRBV28	TGTGCCAGCAGTTTACATCAGGGGGGGAACACTGAAGCTTTCTTT	CASSLHQGGNTEAFF
TRBJ2-6	.	.	TRBV25-1	TGTGCCAGCAGTGCTCGGGAGAAGGGCGCTGGGGCCAACGTCCTGACTTTC	CASSAREKGAGANVLTF
TRBJ2-5	.	.	TRBV5-1	TGCGCCAGCAGCCCAAGGGGGTCCCAAGAGACCCAGTACTTC	CASSPRGSQETQYF
TRBJ1-1	.	few	TRBV27	TGTGCCAGTGCGGCTGTCCTGAACACTGAAGCTTTCTTT	CASAAVLNTEAFF
TRBJ2-1	TRBD2	.	TRBV5-1	TGCGCCAGCAGCTTGTCGGGAGGGCCGAATGAGCAGTTCTTC	CASSLSGGPNEQFF
TRBJ2-1	.	few	TRBV10-3	TGTGCCATCAGTGAGCCAGGGAAAGACTACAATGAGCAGTTCTTC	CAISEPGKDYNEQFF
TRBJ1-2	TRBD1	many	TRBV27	TGTGCCAGCAGTTTATTGAGGCGGGGACAGCACCGCTATGGCTACACCTTC	CASSLLRRGQHRYGYTF
TRBJ1-4	.	.	TRBV5-8	TGTGCCAGCAGCTTGAGGGGCAAGAATGAAAAACTGTTTTTT	CASSLRGKNEKLFF
TRBJ2-1	.	.	TRBV7-3	TGTGCCAGCAGCTTATTAGGAGGGAGCAGTGGGGACAATGAGCAGTTCTTC	CASSLLGGSSGDNEQFF
TRBJ2-2	TRBD2	.	TRBV25-1	TGTGCCAGCGTGTGGGGGGGAGGTACCGGGGAGCTGTTTTTT	CASVWGGGTGELFF
TRBJ2-7	TRBD2	.	TRBV27	TGTGCCAGCAGTTTATGGGGACTAGCGGGAGGGCCCTTCGAGCAGTACTTC	CASSLWGLAGGPFEQYF
TRBJ2-5	TRBD2	.	TRBV7-2	TGTGCCAGCAACATTCGGGGGGGGGACCAAGAGACCCAGTACTTC	CASNIRGGDQETQYF
TRBJ1-2	TRBD1	.	TRBV4-3	TGCGCCAGCAGCCAAGCCACAGGGGGCAACTATGGCTACACCTTC	CASSQATGGNYGYTF
TRBJ2-6	.	.	TRBV7-2	TGTGCCAGCAGCTTAGCCGAGGACATTTTCTCTGGGGCCAACGTCCTGACTTTC	CASSLAEDIFSGANVLTF
TRBJ2-3	TRBD2	few	TRBV4-1	TGCGCCAGCAGCCGGCAACTAGCGGGAGGGCAAACGGATACGCAGTATTTT	CASSRQLAGGQTDTQYF
TRBJ2-1	.	.	TRBV29-1	TGCAGCGTGGGGGGGGCCGGGTCCTACAATGAGCAGTTCTTC	CSVGGAGSYNEQFF
TRBJ2-3	TRBD1	.	TRBV6-6	TGTGCCAGCAGCCTCAAACAGGGGTCCCTCACAGATACGCAGTATTTT	CASSLKQGSLTDTQYF
TRBJ2-1	TRBD1	few	TRBV19	TGTGCCAGTAGGGGAACAGGGGTTCTGGGAGAGCAGTTCTTC	CASRGTGVLGEQFF
TRBJ2-5	.	.	TRBV29-1	TGCAGCGTTGCCCCCACCAGGACAGCGACCCAGTACTTC	CSVAPTRTATQYF